The clone carrying this T cell receptor (beta chain) showed up many times. The antigen is not known. Patients had received no treatment of any kind before thyroid surgery. After removal of 4 bases from V and 5 bases from J, the junction contained 9 bases not matched to a gene. The germline gives CDR1 SGHRS, CDR2 YFSETQ. The CDR3 consists of 15 residues. This entry comes from a study of metastatic and nonmetastatic thyroid tumors. Study-wide results and limits: In blood and tumor, TCR beta diversity was reportedly significantly higher in malignant thyroid tumors than in benign nodules.

Authors' analysis steps: Clinicopathological groups of papillary thyroid cancer showed CDR3 differences that were used to build a distant-metastasis classifier. TCRdb used MiXCR to call clones anew from the PCR reads. The V and J calls and clone size come from TCRdb's table, not from the authors' own analysis. The profile shows about 21,000 clones, 10% to 15% of them singletons. This TCR derives from a female donor with papillary thyroid cancer or a benign thyroid nodule (not recorded which). Some clones in this sample may be carry-over from other donors' samples. Material for sequencing was blood. The J gene is TRBJ1-1, the V gene TRBV5-1; TRBD1 aligns across 9 bases. The CDR3 region is CASSVDLTGGTEAFF. The CDR3 DNA reads TGCGCCAGCAGCGTGGATCTGACAGGGGGGACTGAAGCTTTCTTT.